This T cell receptor beta chain was profiled in a study of blood T cell repertoires in COVID-19. Study details: There were acute and convalescent COVID-19 samples, and they came from the United States, Italy and Spain. PBMCs, B-cell-depleted T cells, or T cells were the source of the cDNA or gDNA that made up the material.

TCRdb keeps only in-frame clones here, not all; method: immunoSEQ multiplex PCR. This sample has approximately 100,000 clones, with 84% found just once. The TCR originated in a woman aged 50 to 60 with acute or convalescent COVID-19. Input material: peripheral blood.

CDR3 sequence: CASSFGGGWAEKLFF. The CDR3 region has the DNA TGTGCCAGCAGCTTTGGAGGAGGGTGGGCAGAAAAACTGTTTTTT. The V gene is TRBV11-2, the J gene TRBJ1-4; D unresolved. The CDR3 totals 15 residues. Germline V gene sequence: CDR1 SGHAT, CDR2 FQNNGV. The V end lost 3 bases, the J end lost 8 bases, and 16 bases lay between the germline ends. The variable domain in full, with the rest retrieved from reference TRBV11-2 and TRBJ1-4, is EAGVAQSPRYKIIEKRQSVAFWCNPISGHATLYWYQQILGQGPKLLIQFQNNGVVDDSQLPKDRFSAERLKGVDSTLKIQPAKLEDSAVYLCASSFGGGWAEKLFFGSGTQLSVL.